This entry features one T cell receptor beta chain sequence. This clonotype was seen many times. Its antigen remains undetermined. Base qualities are not provided; no much larger clone lies one nucleotide away. Cut back by 1 base and 9 bases, the V and J ends lie 4 bases apart. Spanning cysteine to phenylalanine, the CDR3 consists of 11 amino acids. This entry keeps only the CDR3 DNA: 33 bases, framed from base 1. CDR1 and CDR2 are drawn from the germline V gene: SGHAT, FQNNGV. Library generation was performed with 5' RACE. For sequencing, a NextSeq 500 was employed. In the TCR library protocol, a unique molecular identifier was attached to each TCR cDNA molecule so that PCR and sequencing errors could be corrected. In the original analysis: TCR identification, UMI-based error correction and CDR3 extraction were all carried out with Decombinator tools. TCRs above a frequency of 2 per 1,000, corresponding to the top 1% of the tumor frequency distribution, were defined as expanded. Expanded tumor TCRs statistically deemed absent (corrected P<0.05) from at least one tumor region were classed as regional, and all other expanded tumor TCRs were classed as ubiquitous. Renyi diversity was calculated using the R vegan package after each repertoire was subsampled 100 times to 5,000 TCRs. CDR3 similarity networks were built from amino acid triplet string-kernel similarity, connecting CDR3s with pairwise similarity above 0.82. The public reads were reanalyzed by TCRdb: fastp trimming at Q25, MiXCR alignment, in-frame beta chains only. Rows are unified per CDR3 protein, each entry keeping the most common DNA and genes. TCRdb, not the authors, supplied the V and J calls. Across this sample there are over 15,000 distinct CDR3 sequences, with 6.2% seen only once. The ten largest clones take up around 7% of the sample.

The sample comes from a study of spatial heterogeneity in lung cancer (dated by TCRdb to between 2017 and 2020). Broadly, across the study: Beta-chain transcripts were consistently detected in greater numbers than alpha-chain transcripts, which likely reflects a higher abundance of beta-chain transcripts. TCR transcript counts in tumor regions correlated strongly with a T cell transcriptional module score from matched bulk RNA-seq. In the raw uncorrected reads, each unique combination of TCR and UMI appeared on average more than ten times. In non-small cell lung cancer, the study made a quantitative comparison of TCR alpha and beta repertoires among multiple tumor regions, matched nontumor lung and blood. The study linked features of the TCR repertoire to counts of nonsynonymous mutations, which were determined by whole-exome sequencing of tumor tissue. Both alpha and beta chains were TCR-sequenced in fewer than 250 tumor regions, around 64 matched nontumor lung samples and approximately 50 PBMC samples obtained at surgery. Overall study outcomes, separate from this receptor: Additional single-cell paired TCR alpha and beta sequencing was considered necessary to confirm, at a functional level, the hypothesis that regional TCRs recognize regional mutations. The number of expanded intratumoral alpha and beta TCRs correlated with the tumor nonsynonymous mutation count. TCR-seq coverage of tumor T cells was estimated to be only 7% to 7.5% for alpha chains and 13% to 15% for beta chains. Counts of ubiquitous and regional expanded TCRs were found to correlate with counts of ubiquitous and regional nonsynonymous mutations, respectively.

The sample's time point, from its label and the paper: sample taken at primary tumor resection. Donors were some 70 patients with early-stage, untreated non-small cell lung cancer from the lung TRACERx cohort. Without any cell sorting, TCR sequencing was performed on whole RNA extracted either from tumor and nontumor lung tissue or from cryopreserved PBMC samples. A patient was chosen for TCR sequencing only when enough RNA was available from at least two tumor regions. A lung pathologist reviewed the tumor and adjacent nontumor lung specimens before the specimens were selected. This specimen consisted of lung tumor tissue, obtained at surgery. The chain is encoded by TRBV11-2 joined to TRBJ2-1, with the D gene uncertain. The sequence was obtained from a male donor with early-stage non-small cell lung cancer. For the CDR3, the sequence is CASSLAGEQFF. In nucleotide form, the sequence is TGTGCCAGCAGCTTAGCGGGTGAGCAGTTCTTC.